This T cell receptor beta chain is from a study of sequential checkpoint blockade in melanoma. Regarding treatment: randomized to nivolumab then ipilimumab (arm A) or the reverse (arm B). Study-level results: Pretreatment TIL clonality tracked with response in the nivolumab-first arm.

A note on this clone: Its cognate antigen is unknown.

Trimming took 7 bases from V and 3 from J, leaving 7 bases between them. Germline CDR1 MNHGY, CDR2 SAAAGT. The CDR3 is made up of 12 amino acids. TCRdb's table, derived via immunoSEQ multiplex PCR, lists solely in-frame clones and lacks some. The data contain fewer than 5,500 clones, more than 15% of them seen just once; the ten biggest clones take up 6.5% to 9.5%. This TCR came from a human donor with melanoma. The chain is built from TRBV6-8 and TRBJ1-5; weak D call: TRBD1 (5 bases). Sequences were derived from tumor tissue (inferred from file names), sampled from a patient given nivolumab and ipilimumab in sequence. The CDR3 DNA reads TGTGCCAGCAAGGGGTACAATCAGCCCCAGCATTTT. Its protein product is CASKGYNQPQHF.